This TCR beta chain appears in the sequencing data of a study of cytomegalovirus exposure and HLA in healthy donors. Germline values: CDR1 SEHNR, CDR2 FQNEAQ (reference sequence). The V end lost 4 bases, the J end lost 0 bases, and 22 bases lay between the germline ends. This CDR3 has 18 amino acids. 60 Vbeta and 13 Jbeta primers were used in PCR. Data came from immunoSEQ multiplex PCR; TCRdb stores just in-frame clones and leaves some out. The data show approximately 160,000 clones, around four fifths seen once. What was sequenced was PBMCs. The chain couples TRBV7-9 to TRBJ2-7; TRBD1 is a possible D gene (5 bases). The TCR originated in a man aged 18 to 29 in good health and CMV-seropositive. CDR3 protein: CASSSSQATEVASYEQYF. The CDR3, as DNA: TGTGCCAGCAGCTCATCACAGGCAACGGAAGTCGCCTCCTACGAGCAGTACTTC.